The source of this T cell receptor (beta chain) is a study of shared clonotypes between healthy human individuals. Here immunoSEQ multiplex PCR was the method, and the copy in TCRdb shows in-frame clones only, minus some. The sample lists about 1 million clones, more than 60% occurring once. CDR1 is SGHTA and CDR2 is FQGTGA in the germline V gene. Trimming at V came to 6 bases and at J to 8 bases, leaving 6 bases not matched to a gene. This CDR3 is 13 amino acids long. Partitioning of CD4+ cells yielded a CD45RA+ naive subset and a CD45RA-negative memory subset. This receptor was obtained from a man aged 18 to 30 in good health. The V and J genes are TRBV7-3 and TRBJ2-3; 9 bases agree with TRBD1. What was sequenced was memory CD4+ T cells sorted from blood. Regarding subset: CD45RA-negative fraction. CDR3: CASRQGAQGTQYF. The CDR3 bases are TGTGCCAGCAGACAGGGGGCGCAGGGTACGCAGTATTTT.